Described below is a single TCR beta chain sequence and its context. It was during active infection that Seattle patients were enrolled and then longitudinally followed. The source of the sample is a study of blood T cell repertoires in COVID-19. Study-level background: PBMCs, B-cell-depleted T cells, or T cells were the source of the cDNA or gDNA that made up the material.

The CDR3 sequence is 17 residues long. J was trimmed by 3 bases and V by 5 bases; bases with no gene match: 11. The V gene's germline CDR1 is MDHEN and CDR2 SYDVKM. In the authors' workflow: Reference gene primer amplification gave nucleated cell count estimates. Profiled with immunoSEQ multiplex PCR; TCRdb holds only in-frame clones, not every one. D and trimming come from the DNA, and the V and J calls and clone size come from that table. The sample shows roughly 190,000 clones, roughly 80% of them seen only once. Input material: peripheral blood. The rearrangement uses TRBV28 and TRBJ1-1; 11 nucleotides match TRBD1. The clonotype was recovered from a woman in her 40s with COVID-19, enrolled during active disease. The CDR3 sequence is CASSPYLGQGDDTEAFF. The DNA of the CDR3 is TGTGCCAGCAGTCCTTACCTGGGACAGGGGGATGACACTGAAGCTTTCTTT.